What follows are 27 T cell receptor beta chains derived from one specimen sequenced in a study of PD-1 blockade in classical Hodgkin lymphoma. Time point reported: cycle 4 day 1 (C4D1), after six to seven weeks of nivolumab. Autologous stem cell transplantation was followed by relapse in every patient, and brentuximab vedotin exposure varied. The table came from immunoSEQ multiplex PCR; TCRdb's copy has only in-frame clones and leaves some out. The table shows tens of thousands of clones, with 77% occurring only once. The starting material was peripheral blood mononuclear cells (PBMCs), obtained before the fourth cycle of nivolumab. These receptors all stem from a human donor with classical Hodgkin lymphoma.

The genes are TRBV18 and TRBJ2-7; 10 bases are a match to TRBD2. V dropped 3 bases and J dropped 2; count of bases not matched to a gene: 7. CDR3 length: 16 amino acids. Germline loops: CDR1 KGHSH, CDR2 LQKENI. CDR3 loop: CASSPLPSGGTYEQYF. In DNA, the CDR3 is TGTGCCAGCTCACCCTTACCTAGCGGGGGTACCTACGAGCAGTACTTC.

This chain uses TRBV6-5 with TRBJ1-5; D unresolved. Germline loops: CDR1 MNHEY, CDR2 SVGAGI. V was pared by 6 bases and J by 1 base, with 13 bases between. The CDR3 length is 15 residues. As DNA, the CDR3 is TGTGCCAGCAGCCGTCAACAACAGAGCAATCAGCCCCAGCATTTT. Residues: CASSRQQQSNQPQHF.

Concerning this clone: One junction end does not reproduce the germline sequence, and a read error may be involved. CDR3 in DNA: TGTGCCAGCAGCTTATTGGACAGGGCGAACACCGGGGAGCTGTTTTTT. Residues: CASSLLDRANTGELFF. The gene calls are TRBV28 and TRBJ2-2; 8 bases align to TRBD1. This CDR3 region has 16 residues. From germline, CDR1 is MDHEN and CDR2 SYDVKM.

V is TRBV30 and J is TRBJ1-1; D not resolved. This CDR3 contains 12 residues. The V end was cut by 2 bases, the J end by 10 bases, with 14 bases between. The germline V gene encodes CDR1 GTSNPN and CDR2 SVGIG (reference sequence). CDR3 nucleotides: TGTGCCTGGAGTTACGTGCGGTTGCGAGCTTTCTTT. Translated, it gives CAWSYVRLRAFF.

The chain has TRBV6-5 and TRBJ1-1, with D perhaps TRBD1 (6 bases). This CDR3 contains 13 residues. The germline gives CDR1 MNHEY, CDR2 SVGAGI. Trimming removed 6 bases at V and 5 bases at J, with 13 bases between. The CDR3 is CASRSQGRTEAFF. The DNA of the CDR3 is TGTGCCAGCAGGTCTCAGGGGAGGACTGAAGCTTTCTTT.

The V gene is TRBV7-2, the J gene TRBJ2-5; 15 bases map to TRBD2. The J segment lost 2 bases and the V segment lost 5 bases, leaving 3 bases of the junction unmatched. Germline V gene sequence: CDR1 SGHTA, CDR2 FQGNSA. The CDR3 consists of 16 residues. Here the CDR3 reads CASSQGLAGGQETQYF. The CDR3 DNA is TGTGCCAGCAGCCAGGGACTAGCGGGGGGTCAAGAGACCCAGTACTTC.

The chain joins TRBV2 to TRBJ2-3; no reliable D call. Trimming cost V 1 base and J 5 bases, with 10 bases left between them. The CDR3 totals 14 residues. Germline V gives CDR1 SNHLY, CDR2 FYNNEI. CDR3 coding DNA: TGTGCCAGCAGTGAAGAGACGGTCAGAGATACGCAGTATTTT. This sequence encodes CASSEETVRDTQYF. The full variable domain, with the rest looked up from reference TRBV2 and TRBJ2-3, is EPEVTQTPSHQVTQMGQEVILRCVPISNHLYFYWYRQILGQKVEFLVSFYNNEISEKSEIFDDQFSVERPDGSNFTLKIRSTKLEDSAMYFCASSEETVRDTQYFGPGTRLTVL.

The chain has TRBV2 and TRBJ2-7; weak D call: TRBD1 (6 bases). There are 15 residues in the CDR3. Germline CDR1 SNHLY, CDR2 FYNNEI. Trimming cost V 7 bases and J 4 bases, with 20 bases left between them. The CDR3 coding sequence is TGTGCCAGCATTACCGGGACATCTAGATTTTACGAGCAGTACTTC. This codes for CASITGTSRFYEQYF.

The chain recombines TRBV7-2 with TRBJ2-2; D gene unclear. The germline V and J ends were trimmed by 5 bases and 6 bases, with 16 bases remaining between them. CDR1 and CDR2 from the germline V gene are SGHTA and FQGNSA. The CDR3 is 15 amino acids. CDR3 loop: CASSPLERVAGELFF. The CDR3 DNA reads TGTGCCAGCAGCCCCCTAGAAAGGGTGGCCGGGGAGCTGTTTTTT.

The rearrangement links TRBV28 to TRBJ2-5, with 7 bases fitting TRBD2. Trimming took 4 bases from V and 1 from J; bases not matched to a gene: 6. CDR1 and CDR2 (germline): MDHEN, SYDVKM. CDR3 length: 15 residues. In DNA, the CDR3 is TGTGCCAGCAGTTCGGATTGGGGGGGCCAAGAGACCCAGTACTTC. Translation gives CASSSDWGGQETQYF.

The gene calls are TRBV18 and TRBJ1-6; 9 bases match TRBD1. The CDR3 totals 18 residues. The J segment lost 6 bases and the V segment lost 4 bases, leaving 13 bases of the junction unmatched. The germline CDR1 and CDR2 sequences are KGHSH and LQKENI. CDR3 bases: TGTGCCAGCTCACGAGTGGGGGCTGCGGGACAGGGTAATTCACCCCTCCACTTT. This encodes CASSRVGAAGQGNSPLHF.

Here the CDR3 reads CASSLVIGTGIYNEQFF. The CDR3, as DNA: TGTGCCAGCAGCTTGGTAATTGGGACAGGGATTTACAATGAGCAGTTCTTC. The chain employs TRBV5-4 and TRBJ2-1; TRBD1 agrees at 9 bases. CDR1 SGHNT and CDR2 YYREEE come from the germline V gene (reference sequence). The trim removed 0 bases at V and 4 bases at J, leaving 8 bases unmatched. CDR3 length equals 17 residues.

CDR3 sequence: CASSTKKGAEAFF. The DNA for the CDR3 is TGTGCCAGTAGCACCAAGAAGGGTGCTGAAGCTTTCTTT. The V gene is TRBV19, the J gene TRBJ1-1, with unresolved D. Looked up from germline, CDR1 is LNHDA and CDR2 is SQIVND (reference sequence). Trimming cost V 6 bases and J 6 bases, with 14 bases left between them. The CDR3 sequence is 13 residues long.

This clone has only one observation. This chain connects TRBV5-1 to TRBJ1-3; weak D call: TRBD1 (5 bases). The germline V and J ends were trimmed by 4 bases and 6 bases, with 20 bases remaining between them. The CDR3 is 16 amino acids. CDR1 and CDR2 (germline): SGHRS, YFSETQ. The CDR3 protein is CASSQGLGQMANTIYF. The CDR3 DNA reads as TGCGCCAGCAGCCAGGGACTTGGGCAGATGGCAAACACCATATATTTT.

This clone was picked up one time. The gene calls are TRBV2 and TRBJ2-2; D is possibly TRBD1 (5 bases). Per germline, CDR1 SNHLY and CDR2 FYNNEI. V gave up 3 bases and J gave up 3 bases, with 11 bases separating them. The CDR3 length is 15 residues. Written as DNA, the CDR3 is TGTGCCAGCAGTGAGGGCAGGGCCTACACCGGGGAGCTGTTTTTT. This encodes CASSEGRAYTGELFF.

The chain uses TRBV7-3 and TRBJ2-3, with 9 bases that match TRBD1. Germline V gene lookup returns CDR1 SGHTA and CDR2 FQGTGA. The junction had 10 bases not matched to a gene; V was cut back by 5 bases and J by 4 bases. The CDR3 contains 16 residues. The CDR3 region has the DNA TGTGCCAGCAGCCGAGGGGGGACAGGGACTCCAGATACGCAGTATTTT. This sequence encodes CASSRGGTGTPDTQYF. Full variable domain (missing parts from reference TRBV7-3 and TRBJ2-3): GAGVSQTPSNKVTEKGKYVELRCDPISGHTALYWYRQSLGQGPEFLIYFQGTGAADDSGLPNDRFFAVRPEGSVSTLKIQRTERGDSAVYLCASSRGGTGTPDTQYFGPGTRLTVL.

As to this clone: The sample holds other DNA sequences that translate to the same CDR3. The genes are TRBV19 and TRBJ1-2; possibly TRBD1 for D (6 bases). Trimming took off 3 bases at V and 11 bases at J, with 22 bases between the two ends. CDR3 length equals 15 residues. Germline V gene lookup returns CDR1 LNHDA and CDR2 SQIVND (reference sequence). The CDR3 nucleotides are TGTGCCAGTAGTATTAAGCGACAGGCGTCCAGTGGTTACACCTTC. The encoded protein is CASSIKRQASSGYTF.

The CDR3 nucleotides are TGTGCCTGGGGATATAAGGGAGGCACCTTC. Amino acids: CAWGYKGGTF. This rearrangement joins TRBV30 to TRBJ1-2; D gene unclear. Deletions cut 5 bases from V and 13 bases from J, with 14 bases between. CDR1 and CDR2 from the germline V gene are GTSNPN and SVGIG (reference sequence). This CDR3 is built from 10 residues. Full variable domain (remainder filled in from reference TRBV30 and TRBJ1-2): SQTIHQWPATLVQPVGSPLSLECTVEGTSNPNLYWYRQAAGRGLQLLFYSVGIGQISSEVPQNLSASRPQDRQFILSSKKLLLSDSGFYLCAWGYKGGTFGSGTRLTVV.

The chain carries TRBV5-1 and TRBJ2-7; D perhaps matches TRBD1 (6 bases). The ends were cut back, 1 base at V and 5 bases at J, with 10 bases in the middle. CDR1 is SGHRS and CDR2 is YFSETQ in the germline V gene. CDR3 length equals 13 residues. This chain's CDR3 is CASSLPGQNEQYF. The CDR3 nucleotides are TGCGCCAGCAGCTTGCCCGGACAGAACGAGCAGTACTTC.

The chain has TRBV28 and TRBJ2-3; 7 bases are a match to TRBD1. Germline CDR1 reads MDHEN; CDR2 reads SYDVKM. Unmatched junction bases numbered 17, after V lost 5 bases and J lost 0 bases. CDR3 size: 19 residues. The CDR3 region has the DNA TGTGCCAGCAGTCCCTGGACAGGCAGCATGATCTCTAGCACAGATACGCAGTATTTT. Translated: CASSPWTGSMISSTDTQYF.

V usage is TRBV27 and J usage is TRBJ1-5; D gene uncertain. The germline V gene has CDR1 MNHEY and CDR2 SMNVEV (reference sequence). This CDR3 comprises 15 residues. The V and J ends lost 1 base and 2 bases respectively, with 9 bases between them. Here the CDR3 reads CASSLLGIGNQPQHF. DNA for the CDR3: TGTGCCAGCAGTTTATTGGGGATTGGCAATCAGCCCCAGCATTTT.

The chain carries TRBV4-3 and TRBJ2-3; TRBD2 aligns across 11 bases. This CDR3 is built from 15 residues. Trimming removed 1 base from V and 6 bases from J; junction bases left unmatched: 3. From germline, CDR1 is LGHNA and CDR2 YSLEER. The CDR3 here is CASSQGLAGLDTQYF. Written as DNA, the CDR3 is TGCGCCAGCAGCCAAGGACTAGCGGGGTTGGATACGCAGTATTTT.

V gene TRBV27 combines with J gene TRBJ2-4; a weak D match, TRBD1 (6 bases). Germline CDR1 and CDR2: MNHEY and SMNVEV (reference sequence). Deletions cut 3 bases from V and 0 bases from J, with 6 bases between. CDR3 size: 14 residues. CDR3 loop: CASSLDRAKNIQYF. CDR3 in DNA: TGTGCCAGCAGTTTGGACAGAGCCAAAAACATTCAGTACTTC.

CDR3 sequence (DNA): TGTGCCAGTAGTATGACCGGGGAGCTGTTTTTT. Translated: CASSMTGELFF. J is TRBJ2-2 and V is TRBV19; D is undetermined. Germline V gene lookup returns CDR1 LNHDA and CDR2 SQIVND (reference sequence). Between the trimmed V and J ends, which lost 3 bases and 5 bases, there was a span of 1 base. The CDR3 sequence is 11 residues long.

The CDR3 here is CASSPRGGLDEKLFF. The CDR3 DNA reads as TGTGCCAGCTCACCACGGGGAGGGCTAGACGAAAAACTGTTTTTT. The rearrangement joins TRBV18 to TRBJ1-4, with no clear D. This CDR3 has 15 residues. Germline V CDR1 and CDR2: KGHSH, LQKENI. Trimming took off 1 base at V and 8 bases at J, with 14 bases between the two ends.

The chain is built from TRBV30 and TRBJ1-1; D possibly corresponds to TRBD1 (5 bases). The length of the CDR3 is 13 residues. The V and J ends lost 2 bases and 4 bases respectively, with 11 bases between them. Germline values: CDR1 GTSNPN, CDR2 SVGIG (reference sequence). The CDR3 sequence is CAWSLQAGTEAFF. The CDR3 nucleotides are TGTGCCTGGAGTCTACAGGCGGGCACTGAAGCTTTCTTT.

V is TRBV6-5 and J is TRBJ1-1; TRBD1 matches at 8 bases. The CDR3 length is 15 residues. Trimming cost V 6 bases and J 8 bases; bases outside gene matches: 14. Germline CDR1 is MNHEY and CDR2 is SVGAGI. The CDR3 region has the DNA TGTGCCAGCAGACTGATCGACAGGGGCCGGGTGGAAGCTTTCTTT. It encodes CASRLIDRGRVEAFF.